The clone carrying this T cell receptor (beta chain) has at least ten counts. The antigen is unknown. The data stem from a study of T cells in Graves' hyperthyroidism and ophthalmopathy. Findings and caveats of the study: Most thyroid-expanded clonotypes above 0.001 were also found in blood.

Trimming at V came to 3 bases and at J to 2 bases, leaving 0 bases not matched to a gene. The CDR3 totals 14 residues. CDR1 and CDR2 from the germline V gene are SGHDN and FVKESK. RNA transcripts provided the source from which TCR beta CDR3 regions were amplified. A set of HTBI primers served as the primers for a first-round RT-PCR of the TCR CDR3. TCRdb ran MiXCR on the multiplex PCR reads and lists one entry per CDR3 protein. Of about 360,000 distinct CDR3 sequences in the sample, over 10% were seen once. J is TRBJ2-7 and V is TRBV14, with 11 bases aligning to TRBD1. The sample consisted of blood. This sequence was found in a woman between 18 and 30 years old with Graves' hyperthyroidism. DNA of the CDR3: TGTGCCAGCAGCCAGGGACAGGGGGCCTACGAGCAGTACTTC. Translated, it gives CASSQGQGAYEQYF.